This TCR beta chain was observed in a study of cytomegalovirus exposure and HLA in healthy donors. PCR was performed using 60 Vbeta and 13 Jbeta primers. Only in-frame clones appear in the TCRdb table, and some are missing; sequencing was by immunoSEQ multiplex PCR. The table shows 150,000 to 200,000 clones, with around 79% occurring only once. This clone came up a few times. What it binds is not known. Study-wide findings and caveats: The sole available immune exposure information was CMV serostatus. Diagnosis of cytomegalovirus status made by the classifier reportedly showed high specificity and sensitivity. The authors excluded some V segments, including TRBV6-2 and TRBV6-3, as indistinguishable.

V lost 3 bases and J lost 8; bases outside the gene matches: 6. The CDR3 covers 14 residues. CDR1 and CDR2 from the germline V gene are SGHRS and YFSETQ. At collection, donors were nominally healthy, but unrecorded immune exposures were probable. This sequence was found in a woman aged 45-59 years in good health and CMV-seronegative. Sequencing used PBMCs. The chain has TRBV5-1 and TRBJ1-4; 8 bases map to TRBD1. CDR3 sequence: CASSYTGGVEKLFF. Here the CDR3 DNA reads TGCGCCAGCAGCTACACAGGGGGGGTCGAAAAACTGTTTTTT.